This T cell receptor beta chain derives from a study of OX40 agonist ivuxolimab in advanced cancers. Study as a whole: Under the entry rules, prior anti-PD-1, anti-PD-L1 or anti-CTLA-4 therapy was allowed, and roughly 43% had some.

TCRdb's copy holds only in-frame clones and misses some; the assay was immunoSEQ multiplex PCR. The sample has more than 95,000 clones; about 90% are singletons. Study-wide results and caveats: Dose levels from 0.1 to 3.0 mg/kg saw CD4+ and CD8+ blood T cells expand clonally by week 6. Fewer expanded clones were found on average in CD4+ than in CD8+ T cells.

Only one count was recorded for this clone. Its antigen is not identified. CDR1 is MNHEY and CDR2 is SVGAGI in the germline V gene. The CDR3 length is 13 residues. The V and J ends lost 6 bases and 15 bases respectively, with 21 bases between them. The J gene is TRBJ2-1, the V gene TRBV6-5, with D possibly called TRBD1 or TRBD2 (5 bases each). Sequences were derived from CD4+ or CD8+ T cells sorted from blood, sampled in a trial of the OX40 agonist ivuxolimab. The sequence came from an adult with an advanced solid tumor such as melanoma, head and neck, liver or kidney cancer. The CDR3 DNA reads TGTGCCAGCAGATTGGACTCGACAGAAGGGCTGTTCTTC. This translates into CASRLDSTEGLFF.